The sequence of this T cell receptor beta chain was determined in a study of cytomegalovirus exposure and HLA in healthy donors. Points from the study as a whole: The study listed 164 cytomegalovirus-associated TCR beta chains. Analysis performed later showed TCR beta chains linked to HLA being more clonally expanded than equally common others.

The junction had 10 bases not matched to a gene; V was cut back by 9 bases and J by 1 base. CDR3 length: 15 residues. From germline, CDR1 is SGHNT and CDR2 YYREEE (reference sequence). Concerning this clone itself: Its target is unknown.

The PCR used 60 Vbeta and 13 Jbeta primers. Some clones are missing from TCRdb's copy, which holds only in-frame ones; the method was immunoSEQ multiplex PCR. The profile covers roughly 150,000 clones, with 8.5% to 10% appearing a single time and 1.8% taken by the ten largest. Source material: PBMCs. The chain couples TRBV5-4 to TRBJ2-1; the match to TRBD2 covers 7 bases. This TCR was recovered from a man aged 50 to 60 in good health and CMV-seronegative. CDR3 DNA sequence: TGTGCCACACGACCTCGCGGGAGTTCCTACAATGAGCAGTTCTTC. Translated: CATRPRGSSYNEQFF.